Detailed here is one TCR beta chain. This clonotype occurred a few times. Its antigen remains undetermined. No base qualities exist here, and no much larger clone lies one base off it. Library construction relied on RT-PCR. Sequenced using an Illumina HiSeq 2500. TCRdb redid the processing of the public reads, applying fastp at Q25 and MiXCR, and retained in-frame beta chains. Each record represents a unique CDR3 protein, reported with the most common genes and DNA among its rows. The sample yields roughly 160,000 distinct CDR3 sequences; about 11% were counted once. The ten largest clonotypes hold 35% to 40% of the sample. The source of the sample is a study of response to subunit inactivated influenza vaccine (dated by TCRdb to about 2018). With respect to the entire study: The study used deep quantitative T cell receptor repertoire profiling to track responses to a trivalent subunit inactivated influenza vaccine.

Study-level results and caveats: The authors proposed that each seasonal influenza vaccination may bring in only a limited number of new T cells.

Including the terminal cysteine and phenylalanine, the CDR3 comprises 15 residues. CDR3 DNA only is kept here, 45 bases in frame from base 1. The germline V and J ends show losses of 0 bases and 3 bases respectively, and no gene match explains 7 bases of the junction. From the germline V gene (reference sequence), CDR1 is DFQATT and CDR2 is SNEGSKA. Sample: CD8+ T cells sorted from PBMCs, taken 23 months after vaccination. The receptor's source is a man between 45 and 75 years old who received an inactivated influenza vaccine. Donor details come from another sample of the same person, matched by shared clones. The chain uses TRBV20-1 and TRBJ2-7; TRBD2 fits 8 bases in the junction. The CDR3 in this case is CSAREYQREIYEQYF. At the DNA level, the sequence is TGCAGTGCTAGAGAGTACCAGCGGGAGATCTACGAGCAGTACTTC.